The 2 T cell receptor beta chains reported below all come from one sample, sequenced in a study of blood T cell repertoires in COVID-19. Clones were read by immunoSEQ multiplex PCR, and TCRdb kept only the in-frame ones, dropping some. Of approximately 250,000 clones listed, roughly 90% are singletons. The sample comprised PBMCs or T cells enriched from blood (not recorded which). These TCRs come from a man aged 35 to 55 who had been exposed to COVID-19.

The chain joins TRBV3-1 (or the pseudogene TRBV3-2) to TRBJ1-1, with a possible D match to TRBD1 (5 bases). The V and J ends lost 4 bases and 5 bases respectively, with 20 bases between them. CDR1 and CDR2 (germline): LGHDT, YNNKEL (reference sequence). This CDR3 has 16 amino acids. CDR3 region: CASSRILTETRTEAFF. As DNA, the CDR3 is TGTGCCAGCAGCCGGATATTGACAGAGACACGGACTGAAGCTTTCTTT.

The chain carries TRBV5-1 and TRBJ2-7; 10 bases are a match to TRBD2. Trimming took 0 bases from V and 2 from J; bases not matched to a gene: 2. Germline V gene data show CDR1 as SGHRS and CDR2 as YFSETQ. This CDR3 spans 15 amino acids. This CDR3 reads CASSLAAGGPYEQYF. CDR3 DNA sequence: TGCGCCAGCAGCTTGGCAGCGGGAGGGCCCTACGAGCAGTACTTC.